Sequencing of this T cell receptor (beta chain) was carried out in a study of control samples from healthy donors and cancer patients. Trimming cost V 3 bases and J 4 bases, with 13 bases left between them. This CDR3 has 14 amino acids. Germline assignment: CDR1 SGHTS and CDR2 YDEGEE. Profiled with immunoSEQ multiplex PCR; TCRdb holds only in-frame clones, not every one. Among roughly 120,000 clones listed, roughly 95% were seen once. The sequenced sample consisted of blood. The chain recombines TRBV5-8 with TRBJ1-2, with D perhaps TRBD1 (5 bases). The TCR originated in a man aged 30-40 years in good health. This CDR3 is CASSWAGDGYGYTF. The DNA of the CDR3 is TGTGCCAGCAGCTGGGCCGGGGACGGCTATGGCTACACCTTC. The complete variable domain, with remaining parts taken from reference TRBV5-8 and TRBJ1-2, reads EAGVTQSPTHLIKTRGQQATLRCSPISGHTSVYWYQQALGLGLQFLLWYDEGEERNRGNFPPRFSGRQFPNYSSELNVNALELEDSALYLCASSWAGDGYGYTFGSGTRLTVV.